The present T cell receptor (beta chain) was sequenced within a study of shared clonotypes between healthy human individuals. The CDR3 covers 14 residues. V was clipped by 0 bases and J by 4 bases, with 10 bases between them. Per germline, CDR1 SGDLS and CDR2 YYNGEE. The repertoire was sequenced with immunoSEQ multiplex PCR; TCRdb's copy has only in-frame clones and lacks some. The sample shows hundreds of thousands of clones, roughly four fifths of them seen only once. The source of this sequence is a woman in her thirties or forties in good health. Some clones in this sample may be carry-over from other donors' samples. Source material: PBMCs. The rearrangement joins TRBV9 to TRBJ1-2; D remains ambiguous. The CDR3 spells CASSVEGGFYGYTF. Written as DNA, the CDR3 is TGTGCCAGCAGCGTAGAAGGAGGGTTCTATGGCTACACCTTC.